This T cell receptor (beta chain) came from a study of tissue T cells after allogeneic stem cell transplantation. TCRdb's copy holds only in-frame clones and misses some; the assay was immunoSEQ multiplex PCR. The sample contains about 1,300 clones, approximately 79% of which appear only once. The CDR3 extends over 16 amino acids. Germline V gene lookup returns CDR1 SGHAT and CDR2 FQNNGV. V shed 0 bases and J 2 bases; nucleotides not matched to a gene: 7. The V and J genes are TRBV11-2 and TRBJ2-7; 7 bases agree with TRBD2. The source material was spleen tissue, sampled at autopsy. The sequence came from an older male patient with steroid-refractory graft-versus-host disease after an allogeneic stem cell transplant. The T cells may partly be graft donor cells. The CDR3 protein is CASSLDRGGQAYEQYF. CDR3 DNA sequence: TGTGCCAGCAGCTTAGATCGGGGAGGGCAGGCCTACGAGCAGTACTTC.